This T cell receptor beta chain was obtained from a study of blood T cell repertoires in COVID-19. In the study overall: Sources were T cells, B-cell-depleted T cells, or PBMCs; the material itself was cDNA or gDNA.

Those enrolled in Seattle joined during active infection and were followed longitudinally afterward. This CDR3 region has 14 residues. CDR1 and CDR2 from the germline V gene are MGHDK and SYGVNS. The V and J ends lost 8 bases and 2 bases respectively, with 16 bases between them. Under the authors' procedure: Nucleated cell counts were estimated from reference gene primer amplification. The assay was immunoSEQ multiplex PCR, and TCRdb's table has in-frame clones only and misses some. V and J calls and clone size are given by that table; D and trimming were obtained from the DNA. Among 350,000 to 450,000 clones listed, more than 70% were seen once.

V is TRBV25-1 and J is TRBJ2-7; D perhaps matches TRBD2 (6 bases). The TCR was taken from a woman aged 55-70 years with COVID-19, enrolled during active disease. The specimen sequenced was peripheral blood. The CDR3 region has the DNA TGTGCCAGCCGGTCGGGGGTTCCCACCTACGAGCAGTACTTC. Translation: CASRSGVPTYEQYF.